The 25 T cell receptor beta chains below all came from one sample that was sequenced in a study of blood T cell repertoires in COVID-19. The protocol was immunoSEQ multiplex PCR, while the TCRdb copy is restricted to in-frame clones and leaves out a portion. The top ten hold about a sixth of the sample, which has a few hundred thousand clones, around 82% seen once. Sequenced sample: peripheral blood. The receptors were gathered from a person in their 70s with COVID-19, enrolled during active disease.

The CDR3 loop reads CASSFGQGGVYGYTF. CDR3 sequence (DNA): TGTGCCAGCAGCTTTGGACAGGGGGGCGTCTATGGCTACACCTTC. The chain recombines TRBV7-2 with TRBJ1-2; 10 bases are shared with TRBD1. Germline values: CDR1 SGHTA, CDR2 FQGNSA. Trimming cost V 3 bases and J 4 bases; bases outside gene matches: 5. CDR3 size: 15 residues.

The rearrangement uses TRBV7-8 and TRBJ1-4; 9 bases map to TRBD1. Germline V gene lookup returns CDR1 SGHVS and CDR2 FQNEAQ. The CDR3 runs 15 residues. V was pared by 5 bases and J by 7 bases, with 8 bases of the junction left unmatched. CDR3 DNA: TGTGCCAGCAGCAGCGGGACAGGGTTTACTGAAAAACTGTTTTTT. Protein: CASSSGTGFTEKLFF.

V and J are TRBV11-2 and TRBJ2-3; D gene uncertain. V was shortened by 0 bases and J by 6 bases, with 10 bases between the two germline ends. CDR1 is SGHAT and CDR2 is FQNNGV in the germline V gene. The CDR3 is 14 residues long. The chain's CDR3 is CASSLDLRIDTQYF. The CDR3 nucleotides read TGTGCCAGCAGCTTAGATTTGAGGATTGATACGCAGTATTTT.

The DNA for the CDR3 is TGTGCCAGCAGCTTAATGGGGCAGGACACTGAAGCTTTCTTT. Translated, it gives CASSLMGQDTEAFF. This rearrangement joins TRBV7-3 to TRBJ1-1; TRBD1 is a possible D gene (5 bases). The ends were cut back, 1 base at V and 3 bases at J, with 9 bases in the middle. CDR1 and CDR2 (germline): SGHTA, FQGTGA. The CDR3 covers 14 residues. Full variable domain (missing parts from reference TRBV7-3 and TRBJ1-1): GAGVSQTPSNKVTEKGKYVELRCDPISGHTALYWYRQSLGQGPEFLIYFQGTGAADDSGLPNDRFFAVRPEGSVSTLKIQRTERGDSAVYLCASSLMGQDTEAFFGQGTRLTVV.

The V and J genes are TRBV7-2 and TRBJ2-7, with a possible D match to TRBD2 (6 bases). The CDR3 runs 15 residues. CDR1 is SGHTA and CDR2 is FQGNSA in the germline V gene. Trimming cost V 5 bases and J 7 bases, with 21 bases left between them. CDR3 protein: CASSQREARSSEQYF. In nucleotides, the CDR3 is TGTGCCAGCAGCCAAAGGGAGGCTCGGTCCTCAGAGCAGTACTTC.

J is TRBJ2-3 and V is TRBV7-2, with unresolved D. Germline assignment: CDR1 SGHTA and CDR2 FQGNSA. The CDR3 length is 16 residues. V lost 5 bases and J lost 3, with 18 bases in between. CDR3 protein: CASSSRPPVSTDTQYF. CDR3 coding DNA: TGTGCCAGCAGCAGCAGGCCGCCGGTGTCAACAGATACGCAGTATTTT.

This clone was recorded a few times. The CDR3: CASIRLAGHNEQFF. The CDR3, as DNA: TGTGCCAGCATTAGACTAGCGGGACATAATGAGCAGTTCTTC. This sequence joins TRBV6-5 and TRBJ2-1; TRBD2 matches at 11 bases. V was clipped by 7 bases and J by 7 bases; unmatched bases: 6. The CDR3 length is 14 residues. Germline V CDR1 and CDR2: MNHEY, SVGAGI.

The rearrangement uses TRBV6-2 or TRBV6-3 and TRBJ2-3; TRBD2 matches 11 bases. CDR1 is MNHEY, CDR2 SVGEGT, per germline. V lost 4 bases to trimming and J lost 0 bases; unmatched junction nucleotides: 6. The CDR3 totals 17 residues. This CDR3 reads CASSWELAGDSTDTQYF. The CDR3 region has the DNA TGTGCCAGCAGTTGGGAACTAGCGGGGGATAGCACAGATACGCAGTATTTT.

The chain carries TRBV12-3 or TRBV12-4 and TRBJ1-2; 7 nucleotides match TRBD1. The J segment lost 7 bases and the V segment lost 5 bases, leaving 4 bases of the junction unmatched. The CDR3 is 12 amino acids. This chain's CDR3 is CASSQGTVGYTF. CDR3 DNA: TGTGCCAGCAGTCAAGGGACAGTTGGCTACACCTTC.

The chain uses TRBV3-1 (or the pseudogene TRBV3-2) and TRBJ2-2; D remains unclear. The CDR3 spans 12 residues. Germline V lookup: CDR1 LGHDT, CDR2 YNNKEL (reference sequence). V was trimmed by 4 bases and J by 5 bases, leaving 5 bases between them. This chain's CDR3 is CASSPQTGELFF. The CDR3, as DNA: TGTGCCAGCAGCCCCCAGACCGGGGAGCTGTTTTTT.

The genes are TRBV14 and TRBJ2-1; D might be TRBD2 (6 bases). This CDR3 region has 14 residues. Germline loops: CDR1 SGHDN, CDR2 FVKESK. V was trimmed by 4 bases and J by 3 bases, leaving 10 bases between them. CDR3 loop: CASSPDYIYNEQFF. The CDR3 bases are TGTGCCAGCAGCCCGGACTATATCTACAATGAGCAGTTCTTC. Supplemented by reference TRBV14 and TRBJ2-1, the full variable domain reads EAGVTQFPSHSVIEKGQTVTLRCDPISGHDNLYWYRRVMGKEIKFLLHFVKESKQDESGMPNNRFLAERTGGTYSTLKVQPAELEDSGVYFCASSPDYIYNEQFFGPGTRLTVL.

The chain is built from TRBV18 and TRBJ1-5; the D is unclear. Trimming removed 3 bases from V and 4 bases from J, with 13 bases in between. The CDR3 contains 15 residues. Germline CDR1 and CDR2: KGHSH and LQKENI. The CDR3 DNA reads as TGTGCCAGCTCACCCTCCCTGGGCACTAATCAGCCCCAGCATTTT. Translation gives CASSPSLGTNQPQHF.

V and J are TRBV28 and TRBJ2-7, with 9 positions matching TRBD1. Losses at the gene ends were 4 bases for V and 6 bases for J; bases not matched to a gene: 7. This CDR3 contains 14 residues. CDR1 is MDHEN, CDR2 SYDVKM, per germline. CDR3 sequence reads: CASSSGQGFSEQYF. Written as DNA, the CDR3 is TGTGCCAGCAGTTCGGGACAGGGCTTTAGCGAGCAGTACTTC. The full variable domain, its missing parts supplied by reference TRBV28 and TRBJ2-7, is DVKVTQSSRYLVKRTGEKVFLECVQDMDHENMFWYRQDPGLGLRLIYFSYDVKMKEKGDIPEGYSVSREKKERFSLILESASTNQTSMYLCASSSGQGFSEQYFGPGTRLTVT.

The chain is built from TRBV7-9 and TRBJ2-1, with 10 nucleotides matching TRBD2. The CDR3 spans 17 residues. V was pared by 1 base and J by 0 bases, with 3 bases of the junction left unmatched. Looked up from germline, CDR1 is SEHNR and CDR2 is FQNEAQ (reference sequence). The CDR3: CASSLGSGGLSYNEQFF. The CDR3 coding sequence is TGTGCCAGCAGCTTAGGTAGCGGGGGGCTCTCCTACAATGAGCAGTTCTTC.

CDR3 loop: CARSLLGIRIYEQYF. CDR3 nucleotide sequence: TGTGCCAGAAGCTTGTTGGGCATTCGGATCTACGAGCAGTACTTC. This chain uses TRBV5-3 with TRBJ2-7; D not certain. TRBV5-3 has ORF status, its function being uncertain. The V and J ends lost 1 base and 3 bases respectively, with 14 bases between them. CDR3 length: 15 residues.

CDR3: CASRGQGLPYEQYF. The CDR3 bases are TGTGCCAGTAGGGGACAGGGATTGCCCTACGAGCAGTACTTC. This chain connects TRBV19 to TRBJ2-7; 9 positions agree with TRBD1. The germline V gene encodes CDR1 LNHDA and CDR2 SQIVND (reference sequence). After removal of 6 bases from V and 2 bases from J, the junction contained 5 bases not matched to a gene. The CDR3 has 14 amino acids.

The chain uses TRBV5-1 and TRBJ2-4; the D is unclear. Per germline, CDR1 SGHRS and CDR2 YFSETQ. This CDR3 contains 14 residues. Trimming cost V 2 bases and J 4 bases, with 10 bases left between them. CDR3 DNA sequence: TGCGCCAGCAGCTTCCAAGGAGATAAAAACATTCAGTACTTC. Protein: CASSFQGDKNIQYF.

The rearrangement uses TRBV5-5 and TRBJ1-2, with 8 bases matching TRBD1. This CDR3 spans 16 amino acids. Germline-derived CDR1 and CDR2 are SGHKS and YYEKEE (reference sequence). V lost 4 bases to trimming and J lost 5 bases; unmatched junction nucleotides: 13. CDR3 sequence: CASSKGSDRVGYGYTF. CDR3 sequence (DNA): TGTGCCAGCAGCAAGGGTTCGGACAGGGTCGGATATGGCTACACCTTC.

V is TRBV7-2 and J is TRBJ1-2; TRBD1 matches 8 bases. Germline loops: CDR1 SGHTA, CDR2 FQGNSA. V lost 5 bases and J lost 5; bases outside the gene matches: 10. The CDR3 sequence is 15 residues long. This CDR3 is CASSERTGSVYGYTF. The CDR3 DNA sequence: TGTGCCAGCAGCGAAAGGACAGGGAGCGTTTATGGCTACACCTTC.

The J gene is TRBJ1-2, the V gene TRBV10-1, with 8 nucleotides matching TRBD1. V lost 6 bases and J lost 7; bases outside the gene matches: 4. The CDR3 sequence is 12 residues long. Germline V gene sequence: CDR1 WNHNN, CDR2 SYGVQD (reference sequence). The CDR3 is CASSPTGVGYTF. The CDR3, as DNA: TGCGCCAGCAGCCCGACAGGGGTTGGCTACACCTTC.

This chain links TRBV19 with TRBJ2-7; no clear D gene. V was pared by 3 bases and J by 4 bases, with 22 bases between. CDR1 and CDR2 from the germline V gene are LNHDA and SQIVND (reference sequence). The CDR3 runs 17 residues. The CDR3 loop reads CASSISPRAGSPYEQYF. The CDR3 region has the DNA TGTGCCAGTAGTATTTCTCCCCGCGCCGGGTCGCCGTACGAGCAGTACTTC.

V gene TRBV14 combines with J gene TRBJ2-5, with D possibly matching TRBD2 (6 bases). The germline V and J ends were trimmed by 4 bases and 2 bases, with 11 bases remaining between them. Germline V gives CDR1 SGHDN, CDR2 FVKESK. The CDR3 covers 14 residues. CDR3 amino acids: CASSRTITQETQYF. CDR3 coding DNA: TGTGCCAGCAGCCGGACTATAACGCAAGAGACCCAGTACTTC.

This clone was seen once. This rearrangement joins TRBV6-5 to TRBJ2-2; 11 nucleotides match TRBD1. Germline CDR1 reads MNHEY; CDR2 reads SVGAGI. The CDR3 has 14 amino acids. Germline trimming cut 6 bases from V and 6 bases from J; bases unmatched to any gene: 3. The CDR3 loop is CASRGTGGPGELFF. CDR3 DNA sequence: TGTGCCAGCAGGGGGACAGGGGGTCCCGGGGAGCTGTTTTTT.

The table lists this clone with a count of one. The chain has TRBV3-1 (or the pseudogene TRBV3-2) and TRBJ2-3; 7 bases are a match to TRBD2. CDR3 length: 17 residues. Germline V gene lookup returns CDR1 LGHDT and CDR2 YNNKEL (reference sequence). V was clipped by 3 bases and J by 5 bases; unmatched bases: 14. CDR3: CASSQTLIAGLKDTQYF. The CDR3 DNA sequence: TGTGCCAGCAGCCAGACCCTAATAGCGGGCTTAAAAGATACGCAGTATTTT.

The CDR3 region is CASSQSRNTGELFF. The DNA of the CDR3 is TGTGCCAGCAGCCAAAGCCGGAACACCGGGGAGCTGTTTTTT. The rearrangement joins TRBV14 to TRBJ2-2, with D hard to call. Germline CDR1 is SGHDN and CDR2 is FVKESK. V lost 2 bases and J 1 base, leaving 5 bases between the germline ends. This CDR3 has 14 residues.